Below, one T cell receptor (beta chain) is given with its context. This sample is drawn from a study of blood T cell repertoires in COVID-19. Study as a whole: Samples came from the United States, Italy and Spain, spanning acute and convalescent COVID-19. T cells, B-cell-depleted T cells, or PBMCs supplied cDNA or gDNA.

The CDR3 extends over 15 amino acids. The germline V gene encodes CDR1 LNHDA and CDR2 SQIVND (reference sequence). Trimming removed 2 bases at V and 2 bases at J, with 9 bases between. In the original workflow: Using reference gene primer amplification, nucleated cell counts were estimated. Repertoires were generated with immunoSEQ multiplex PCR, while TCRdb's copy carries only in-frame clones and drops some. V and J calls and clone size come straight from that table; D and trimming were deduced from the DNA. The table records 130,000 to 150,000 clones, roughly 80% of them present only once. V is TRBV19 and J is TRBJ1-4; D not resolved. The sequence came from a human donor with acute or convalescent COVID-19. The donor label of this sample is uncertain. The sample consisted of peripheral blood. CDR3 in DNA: TGTGCCAGTAGTATACGTGGAGCGACTAATGAAAAACTGTTTTTT. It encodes CASSIRGATNEKLFF.